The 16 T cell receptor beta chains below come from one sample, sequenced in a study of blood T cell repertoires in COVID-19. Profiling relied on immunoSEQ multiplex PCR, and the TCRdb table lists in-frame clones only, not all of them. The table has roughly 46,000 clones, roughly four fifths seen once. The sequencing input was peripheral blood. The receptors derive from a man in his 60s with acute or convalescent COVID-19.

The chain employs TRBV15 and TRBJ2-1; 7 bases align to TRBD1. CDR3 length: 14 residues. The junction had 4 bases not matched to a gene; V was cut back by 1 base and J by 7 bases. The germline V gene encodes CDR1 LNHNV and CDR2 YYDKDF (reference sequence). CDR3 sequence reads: CATSRVGGRNEQFF. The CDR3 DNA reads TGTGCCACCAGCAGAGTAGGGGGCCGTAATGAGCAGTTCTTC. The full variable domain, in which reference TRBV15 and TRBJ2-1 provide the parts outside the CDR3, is DAMVIQNPRYQVTQFGKPVTLSCSQTLNHNVMYWYQQKSSQAPKLLFHYYDKDFNNEADTPDNFQSRRPNTSFCFLDIRSPGLGDTAMYLCATSRVGGRNEQFFGPGTRLTVL.

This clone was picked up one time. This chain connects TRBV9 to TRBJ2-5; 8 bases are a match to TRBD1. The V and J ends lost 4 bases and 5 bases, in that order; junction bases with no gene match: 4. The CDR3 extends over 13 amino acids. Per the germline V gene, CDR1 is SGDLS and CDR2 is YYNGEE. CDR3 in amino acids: CASSPGQEETQYF. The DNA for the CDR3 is TGTGCCAGCAGCCCGGGACAGGAGGAGACCCAGTACTTC.

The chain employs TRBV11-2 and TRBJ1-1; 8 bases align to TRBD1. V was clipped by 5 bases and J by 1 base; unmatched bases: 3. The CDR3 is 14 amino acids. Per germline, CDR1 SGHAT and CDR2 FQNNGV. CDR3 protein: CASSVGQGNTEAFF. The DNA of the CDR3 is TGTGCCAGCAGCGTCGGACAGGGGAACACTGAAGCTTTCTTT. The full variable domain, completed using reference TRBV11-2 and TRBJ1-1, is EAGVAQSPRYKIIEKRQSVAFWCNPISGHATLYWYQQILGQGPKLLIQFQNNGVVDDSQLPKDRFSAERLKGVDSTLKIQPAKLEDSAVYLCASSVGQGNTEAFFGQGTRLTVV.

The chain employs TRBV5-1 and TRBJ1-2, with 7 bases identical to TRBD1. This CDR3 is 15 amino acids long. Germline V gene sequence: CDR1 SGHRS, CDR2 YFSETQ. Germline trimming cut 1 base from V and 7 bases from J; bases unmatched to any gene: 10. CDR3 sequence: CASSLSTGLGGGYTF. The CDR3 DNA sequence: TGCGCCAGCAGCTTGTCGACAGGGTTAGGCGGTGGCTACACCTTC.

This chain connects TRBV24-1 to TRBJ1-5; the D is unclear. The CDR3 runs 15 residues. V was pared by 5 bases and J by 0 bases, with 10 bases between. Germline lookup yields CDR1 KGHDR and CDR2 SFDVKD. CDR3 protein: CATSGDTYSNQPQHF. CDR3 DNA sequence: TGTGCCACCAGTGGAGACACTTATAGCAATCAGCCCCAGCATTTT.

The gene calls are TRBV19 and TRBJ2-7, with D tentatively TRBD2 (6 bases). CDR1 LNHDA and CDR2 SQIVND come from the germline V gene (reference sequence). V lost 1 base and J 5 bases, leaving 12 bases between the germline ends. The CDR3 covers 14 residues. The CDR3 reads CASSIGGGIHEQYF. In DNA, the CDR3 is TGTGCCAGTAGTATAGGAGGAGGGATCCACGAGCAGTACTTC.

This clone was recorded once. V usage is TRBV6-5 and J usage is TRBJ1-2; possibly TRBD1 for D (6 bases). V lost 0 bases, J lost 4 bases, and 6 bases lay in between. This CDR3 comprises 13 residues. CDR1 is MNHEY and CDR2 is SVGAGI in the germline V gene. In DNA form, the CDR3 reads TGTGCCAGCAGTTACTCAGGGGGCTATGGCTACACCTTC. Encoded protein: CASSYSGGYGYTF.

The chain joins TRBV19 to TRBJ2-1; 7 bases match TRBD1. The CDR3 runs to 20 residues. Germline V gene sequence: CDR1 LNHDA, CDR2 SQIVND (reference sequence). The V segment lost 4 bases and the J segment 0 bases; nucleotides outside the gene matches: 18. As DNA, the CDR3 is TGTGCCAGTAGTACGACACGCAACCGGGACAGAACCTCCTCCTACAATGAGCAGTTCTTC. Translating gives CASSTTRNRDRTSSYNEQFF.

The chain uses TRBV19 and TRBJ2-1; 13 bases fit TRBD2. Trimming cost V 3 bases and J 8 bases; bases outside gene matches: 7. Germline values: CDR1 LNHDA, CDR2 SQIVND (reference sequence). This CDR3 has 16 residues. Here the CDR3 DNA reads TGTGCCAGTAGTATGGCCACTAGCGGGGGGGCGTATGAGCAGTTCTTC. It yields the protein CASSMATSGGAYEQFF.

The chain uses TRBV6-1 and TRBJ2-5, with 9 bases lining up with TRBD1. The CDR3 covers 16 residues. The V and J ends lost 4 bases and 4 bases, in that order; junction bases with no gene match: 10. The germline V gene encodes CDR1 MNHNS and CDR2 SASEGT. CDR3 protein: CASSANPGTGRETQYF. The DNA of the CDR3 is TGTGCCAGCAGTGCTAATCCCGGGACAGGGCGAGAGACCCAGTACTTC.

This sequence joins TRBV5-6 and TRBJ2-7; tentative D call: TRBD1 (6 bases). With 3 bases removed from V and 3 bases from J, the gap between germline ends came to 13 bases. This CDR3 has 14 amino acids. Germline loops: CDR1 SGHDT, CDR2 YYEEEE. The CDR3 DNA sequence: TGTGCCAGCAGCTCGGTACAGGGTAACTACGAGCAGTACTTC. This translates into CASSSVQGNYEQYF.

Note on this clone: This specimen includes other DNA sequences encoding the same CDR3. CDR3 DNA: TGTGCCTGGGCCCCCGGAGGCAATCAGCCCCAGCATTTT. Translated: CAWAPGGNQPQHF. The chain joins TRBV30 to TRBJ1-5, with no clear D. Germline lookup yields CDR1 GTSNPN and CDR2 SVGIG (reference sequence). The CDR3 sequence is 13 residues long. Trimming took 5 bases from V and 2 from J, leaving 10 bases between them.

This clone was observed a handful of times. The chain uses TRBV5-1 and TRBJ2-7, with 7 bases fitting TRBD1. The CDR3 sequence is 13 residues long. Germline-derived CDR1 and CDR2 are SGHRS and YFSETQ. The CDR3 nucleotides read TGCGCATCGAAGGGGACAGAGGCCTACGAGCAGTACTTC. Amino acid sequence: CASKGTEAYEQYF.

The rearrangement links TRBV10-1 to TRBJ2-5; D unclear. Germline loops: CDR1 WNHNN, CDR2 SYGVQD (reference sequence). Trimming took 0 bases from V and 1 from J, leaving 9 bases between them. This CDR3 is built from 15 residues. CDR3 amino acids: CASSESVRSQETQYF. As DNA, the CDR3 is TGCGCCAGCAGTGAGTCCGTGCGGTCCCAAGAGACCCAGTACTTC.

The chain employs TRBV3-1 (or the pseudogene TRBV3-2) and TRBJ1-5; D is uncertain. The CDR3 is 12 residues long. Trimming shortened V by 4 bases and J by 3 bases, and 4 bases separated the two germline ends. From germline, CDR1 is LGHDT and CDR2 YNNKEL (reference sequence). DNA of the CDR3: TGTGCCAGCAGCCTCTACAATCAGCCCCAGCATTTT. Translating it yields CASSLYNQPQHF.

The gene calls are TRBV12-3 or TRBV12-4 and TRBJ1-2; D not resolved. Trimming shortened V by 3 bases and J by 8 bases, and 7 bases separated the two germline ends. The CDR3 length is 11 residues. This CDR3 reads CASSFNGGYTF. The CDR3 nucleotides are TGTGCCAGCAGTTTTAACGGGGGCTACACCTTC.